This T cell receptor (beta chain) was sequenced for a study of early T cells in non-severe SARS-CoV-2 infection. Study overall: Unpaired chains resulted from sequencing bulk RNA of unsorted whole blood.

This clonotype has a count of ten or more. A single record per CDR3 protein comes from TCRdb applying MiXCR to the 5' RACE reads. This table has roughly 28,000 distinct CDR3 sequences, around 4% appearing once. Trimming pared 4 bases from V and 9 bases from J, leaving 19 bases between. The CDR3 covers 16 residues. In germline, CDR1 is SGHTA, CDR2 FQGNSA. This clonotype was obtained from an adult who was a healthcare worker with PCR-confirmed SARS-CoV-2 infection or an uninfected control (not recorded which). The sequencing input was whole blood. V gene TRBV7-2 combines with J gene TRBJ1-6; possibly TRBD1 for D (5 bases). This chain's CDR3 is CASSYATIRVSSPLHF. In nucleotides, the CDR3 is TGTGCCAGCAGCTACGCAACCATCAGGGTTAGTTCACCCCTCCACTTT.